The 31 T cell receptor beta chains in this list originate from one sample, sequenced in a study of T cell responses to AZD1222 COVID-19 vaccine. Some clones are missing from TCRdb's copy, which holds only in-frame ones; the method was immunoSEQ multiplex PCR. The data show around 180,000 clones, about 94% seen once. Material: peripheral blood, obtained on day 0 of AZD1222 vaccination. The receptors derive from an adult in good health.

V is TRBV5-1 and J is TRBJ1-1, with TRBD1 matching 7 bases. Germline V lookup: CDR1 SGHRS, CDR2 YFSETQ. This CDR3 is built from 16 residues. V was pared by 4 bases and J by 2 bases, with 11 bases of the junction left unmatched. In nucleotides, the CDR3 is TGCGCCAGCAGCAAAACAGGGGATCGGGGTAACACTGAAGCTTTCTTT. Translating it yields CASSKTGDRGNTEAFF.

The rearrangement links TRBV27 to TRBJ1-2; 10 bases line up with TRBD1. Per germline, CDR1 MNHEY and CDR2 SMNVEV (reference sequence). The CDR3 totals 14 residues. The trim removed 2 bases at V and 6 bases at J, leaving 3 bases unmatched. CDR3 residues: CASSLQGQGHGYTF. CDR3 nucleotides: TGTGCCAGCAGTTTACAGGGACAGGGGCATGGCTACACCTTC.

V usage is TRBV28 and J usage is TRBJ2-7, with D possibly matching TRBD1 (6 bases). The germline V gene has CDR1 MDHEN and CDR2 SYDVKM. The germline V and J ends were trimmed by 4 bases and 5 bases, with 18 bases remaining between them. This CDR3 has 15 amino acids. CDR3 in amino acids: CASSSLPLRQDEQYF. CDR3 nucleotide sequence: TGTGCCAGCAGTTCGCTCCCCTTAAGACAGGACGAGCAGTACTTC.

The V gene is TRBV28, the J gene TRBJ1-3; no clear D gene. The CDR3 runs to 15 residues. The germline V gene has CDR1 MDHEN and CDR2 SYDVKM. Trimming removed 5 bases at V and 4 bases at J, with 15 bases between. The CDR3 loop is CASSPLDRGGNTIYF. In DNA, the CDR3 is TGTGCCAGCAGTCCGCTGGACCGAGGAGGAAACACCATATATTTT.

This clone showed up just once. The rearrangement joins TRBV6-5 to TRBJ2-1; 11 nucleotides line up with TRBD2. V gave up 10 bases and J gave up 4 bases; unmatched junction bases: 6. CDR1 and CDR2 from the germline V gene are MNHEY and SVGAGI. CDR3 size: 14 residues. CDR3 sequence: CAILAGGPYNEQFF. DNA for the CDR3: TGTGCCATATTAGCGGGAGGGCCTTACAATGAGCAGTTCTTC.

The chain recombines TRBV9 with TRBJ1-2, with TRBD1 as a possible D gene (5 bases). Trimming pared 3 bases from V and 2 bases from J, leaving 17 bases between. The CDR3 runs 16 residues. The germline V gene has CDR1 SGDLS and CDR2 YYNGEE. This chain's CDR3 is CASSDRGTGSNYGYTF. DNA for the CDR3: TGTGCCAGCAGCGACCGCGGGACGGGATCAAACTATGGCTACACCTTC.

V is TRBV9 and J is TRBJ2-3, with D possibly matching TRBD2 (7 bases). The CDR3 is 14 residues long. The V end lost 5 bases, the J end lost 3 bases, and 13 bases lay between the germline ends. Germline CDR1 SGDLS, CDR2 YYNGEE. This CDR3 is CASSEGGLTDTQYF. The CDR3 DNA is TGTGCCAGCAGTGAGGGGGGGCTAACAGATACGCAGTATTTT.

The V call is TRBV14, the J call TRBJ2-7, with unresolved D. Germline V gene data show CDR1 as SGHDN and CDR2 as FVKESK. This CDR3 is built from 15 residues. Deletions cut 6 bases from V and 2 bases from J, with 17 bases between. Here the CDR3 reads CASSPTTDTPYEQYF. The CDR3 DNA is TGTGCCAGCAGTCCTACGACGGATACCCCCTACGAGCAGTACTTC. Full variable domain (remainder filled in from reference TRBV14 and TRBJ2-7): EAGVTQFPSHSVIEKGQTVTLRCDPISGHDNLYWYRRVMGKEIKFLLHFVKESKQDESGMPNNRFLAERTGGTYSTLKVQPAELEDSGVYFCASSPTTDTPYEQYFGPGTRLTVT.

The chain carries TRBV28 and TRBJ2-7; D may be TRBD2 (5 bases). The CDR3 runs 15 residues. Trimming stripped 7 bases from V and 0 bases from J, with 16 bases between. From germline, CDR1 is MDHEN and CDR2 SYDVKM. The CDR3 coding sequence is TGTGCCAGCAATCCCCTCCGGGATTTCTCCTACGAGCAGTACTTC. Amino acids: CASNPLRDFSYEQYF.

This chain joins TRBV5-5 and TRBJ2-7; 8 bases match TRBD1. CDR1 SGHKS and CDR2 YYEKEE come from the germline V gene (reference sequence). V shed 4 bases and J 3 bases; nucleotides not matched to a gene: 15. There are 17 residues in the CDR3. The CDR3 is CASSQSRDRRLVYEQYF. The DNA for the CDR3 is TGTGCCAGCAGCCAGTCCCGGGACAGGCGTCTAGTCTACGAGCAGTACTTC. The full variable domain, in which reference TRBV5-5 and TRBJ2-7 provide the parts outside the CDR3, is DAGVTQSPTHLIKTRGQQVTLRCSPISGHKSVSWYQQVLGQGPQFIFQYYEKEERGRGNFPDRFSARQFPNYSSELNVNALLLGDSALYLCASSQSRDRRLVYEQYFGPGTRLTVT.

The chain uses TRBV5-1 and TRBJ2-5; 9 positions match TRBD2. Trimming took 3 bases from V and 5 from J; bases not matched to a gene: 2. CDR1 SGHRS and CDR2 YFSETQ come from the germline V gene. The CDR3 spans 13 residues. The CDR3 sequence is CASSSSGMETQYF. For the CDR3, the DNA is TGCGCCAGCAGCTCTAGCGGGATGGAGACCCAGTACTTC.

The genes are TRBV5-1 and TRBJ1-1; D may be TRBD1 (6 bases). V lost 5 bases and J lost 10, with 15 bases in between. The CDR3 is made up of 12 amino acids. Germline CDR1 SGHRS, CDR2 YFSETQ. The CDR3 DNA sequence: TGCGCCAGCAGACAAATGGACAGTCGAGCTTTCTTT. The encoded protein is CASRQMDSRAFF.

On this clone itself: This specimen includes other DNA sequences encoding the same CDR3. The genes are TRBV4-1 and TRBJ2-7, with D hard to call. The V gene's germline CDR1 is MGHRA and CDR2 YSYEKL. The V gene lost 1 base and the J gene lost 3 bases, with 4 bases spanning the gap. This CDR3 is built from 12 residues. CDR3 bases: TGCGCCAGCAGCCAAGGAGGCTACGAGCAGTACTTC. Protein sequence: CASSQGGYEQYF.

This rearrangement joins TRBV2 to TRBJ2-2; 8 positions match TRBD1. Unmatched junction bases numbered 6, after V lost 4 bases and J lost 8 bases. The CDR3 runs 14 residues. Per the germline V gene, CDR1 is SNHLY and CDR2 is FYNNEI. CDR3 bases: TGTGCCAGCAGTGGGGACAGGAAAGGGGGGGAGCTGTTTTTT. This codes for CASSGDRKGGELFF. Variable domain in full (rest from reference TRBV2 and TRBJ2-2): EPEVTQTPSHQVTQMGQEVILRCVPISNHLYFYWYRQILGQKVEFLVSFYNNEISEKSEIFDDQFSVERPDGSNFTLKIRSTKLEDSAMYFCASSGDRKGGELFFGEGSRLTVL.

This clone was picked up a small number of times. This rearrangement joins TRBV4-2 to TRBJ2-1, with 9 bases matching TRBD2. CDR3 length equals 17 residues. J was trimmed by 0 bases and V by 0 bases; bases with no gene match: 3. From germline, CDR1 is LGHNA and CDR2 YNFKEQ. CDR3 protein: CASSQDSGSSSYNEQFF. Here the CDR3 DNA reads TGTGCCAGCAGCCAAGATAGCGGGAGCAGCTCCTACAATGAGCAGTTCTTC.

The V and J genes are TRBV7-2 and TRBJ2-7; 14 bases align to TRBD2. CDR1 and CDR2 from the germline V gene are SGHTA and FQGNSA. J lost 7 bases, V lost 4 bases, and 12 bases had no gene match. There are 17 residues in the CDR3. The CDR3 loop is CASSSKPIRLAGGEQYF. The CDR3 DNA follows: TGTGCCAGCAGCTCAAAACCCATTCGACTAGCGGGGGGGGAGCAGTACTTC.

CDR3 sequence reads: CASSETSGSRNEQFF. Here the CDR3 DNA reads TGTGCCAGCAGCGAGACTAGCGGGAGTCGCAATGAGCAGTTCTTC. The chain is built from TRBV13 and TRBJ2-1; 12 bases are a match to TRBD2. CDR3 length: 15 residues. Germline CDR1 is PRHDT and CDR2 is FYEKMQ (reference sequence). The junction had 5 bases not matched to a gene; V was cut back by 5 bases and J by 6 bases.

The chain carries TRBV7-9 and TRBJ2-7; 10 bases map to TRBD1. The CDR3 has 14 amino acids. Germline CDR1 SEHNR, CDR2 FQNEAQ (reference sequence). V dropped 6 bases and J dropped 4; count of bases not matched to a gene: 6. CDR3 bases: TGTGCCAGCAGTCTTCCGGGACAGGGGTACGAGCAGTACTTC. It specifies CASSLPGQGYEQYF.

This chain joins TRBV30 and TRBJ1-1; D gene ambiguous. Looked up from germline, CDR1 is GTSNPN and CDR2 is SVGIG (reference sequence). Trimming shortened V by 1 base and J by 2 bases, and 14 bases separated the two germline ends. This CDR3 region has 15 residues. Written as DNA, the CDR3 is TGTGCCTGGAGTGGGACCTACGGAACTAACACTGAAGCTTTCTTT. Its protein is CAWSGTYGTNTEAFF.

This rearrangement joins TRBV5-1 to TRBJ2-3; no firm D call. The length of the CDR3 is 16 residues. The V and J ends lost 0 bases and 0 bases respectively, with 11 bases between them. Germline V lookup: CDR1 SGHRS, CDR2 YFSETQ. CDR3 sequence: CASSLEERTSTDTQYF. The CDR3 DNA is TGCGCCAGCAGCTTGGAAGAGCGTACTAGCACAGATACGCAGTATTTT.

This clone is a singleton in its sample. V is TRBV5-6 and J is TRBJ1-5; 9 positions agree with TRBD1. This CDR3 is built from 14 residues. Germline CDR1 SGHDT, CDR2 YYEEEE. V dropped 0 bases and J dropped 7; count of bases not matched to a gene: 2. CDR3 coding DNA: TGTGCCAGCAGCTTGGCGACAGGGGGACAGCCCCAGCATTTT. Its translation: CASSLATGGQPQHF. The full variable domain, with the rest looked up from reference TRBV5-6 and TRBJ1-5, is DAGVTQSPTHLIKTRGQQVTLRCSPKSGHDTVSWYQQALGQGPQFIFQYYEEEERQRGNFPDRFSGHQFPNYSSELNVNALLLGDSALYLCASSLATGGQPQHFGDGTRLSIL.

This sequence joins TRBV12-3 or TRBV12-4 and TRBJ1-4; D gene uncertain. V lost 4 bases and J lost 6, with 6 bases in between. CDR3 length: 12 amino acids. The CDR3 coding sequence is TGTGCCAGCAGTTCGACTTATGAAAAACTGTTTTTT. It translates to CASSSTYEKLFF.

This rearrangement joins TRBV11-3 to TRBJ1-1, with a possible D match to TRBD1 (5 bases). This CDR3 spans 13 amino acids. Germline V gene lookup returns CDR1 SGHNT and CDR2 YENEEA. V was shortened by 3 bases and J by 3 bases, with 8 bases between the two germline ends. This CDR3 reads CASSFTGDTEAFF. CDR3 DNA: TGTGCCAGCAGCTTTACGGGGGACACTGAAGCTTTCTTT.

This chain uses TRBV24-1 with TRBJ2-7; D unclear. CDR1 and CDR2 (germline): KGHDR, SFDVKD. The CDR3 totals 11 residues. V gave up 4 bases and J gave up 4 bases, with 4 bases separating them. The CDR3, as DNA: TGTGCCACCAGTGACATATACGAGCAGTACTTC. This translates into CATSDIYEQYF.

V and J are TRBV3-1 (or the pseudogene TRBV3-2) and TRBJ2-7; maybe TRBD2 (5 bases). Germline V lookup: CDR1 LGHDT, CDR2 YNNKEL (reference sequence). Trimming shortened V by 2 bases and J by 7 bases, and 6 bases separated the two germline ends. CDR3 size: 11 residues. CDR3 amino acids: CASSQREEQYF. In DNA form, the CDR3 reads TGTGCCAGCAGCCAACGGGAAGAGCAGTACTTC.

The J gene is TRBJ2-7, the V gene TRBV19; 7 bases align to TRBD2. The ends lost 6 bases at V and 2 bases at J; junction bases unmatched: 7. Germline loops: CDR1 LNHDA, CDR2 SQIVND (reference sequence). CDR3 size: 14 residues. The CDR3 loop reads CASRMVAGTYEQYF. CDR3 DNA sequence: TGTGCCAGTAGGATGGTAGCGGGCACCTACGAGCAGTACTTC.

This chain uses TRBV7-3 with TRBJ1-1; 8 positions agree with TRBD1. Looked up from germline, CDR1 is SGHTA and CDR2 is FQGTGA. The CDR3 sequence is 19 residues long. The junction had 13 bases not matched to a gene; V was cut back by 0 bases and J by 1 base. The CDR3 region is CASSLTPLGWGQANTEAFF. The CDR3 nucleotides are TGTGCCAGCAGCTTAACGCCCTTAGGATGGGGACAGGCGAACACTGAAGCTTTCTTT.

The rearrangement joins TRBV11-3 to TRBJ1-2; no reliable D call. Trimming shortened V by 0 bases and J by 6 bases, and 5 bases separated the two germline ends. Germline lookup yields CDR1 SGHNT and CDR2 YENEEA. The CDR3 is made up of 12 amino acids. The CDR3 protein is CASSLDGNGYTF. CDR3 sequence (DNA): TGTGCCAGCAGCTTAGATGGGAATGGCTACACCTTC.

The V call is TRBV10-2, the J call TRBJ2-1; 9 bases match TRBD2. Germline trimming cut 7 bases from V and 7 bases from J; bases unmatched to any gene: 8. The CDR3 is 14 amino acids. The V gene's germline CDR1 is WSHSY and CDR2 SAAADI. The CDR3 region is CASTPSAGGNEQFF. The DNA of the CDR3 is TGCGCCAGCACGCCTAGCGCGGGGGGGAATGAGCAGTTCTTC.

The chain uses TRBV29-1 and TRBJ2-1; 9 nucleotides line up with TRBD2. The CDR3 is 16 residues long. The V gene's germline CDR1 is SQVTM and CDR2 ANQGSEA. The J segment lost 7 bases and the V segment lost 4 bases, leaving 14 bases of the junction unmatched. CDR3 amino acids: CSVVGLREGGQNEQFF. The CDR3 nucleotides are TGCAGCGTTGTGGGGTTGCGGGAGGGAGGTCAGAATGAGCAGTTCTTC.

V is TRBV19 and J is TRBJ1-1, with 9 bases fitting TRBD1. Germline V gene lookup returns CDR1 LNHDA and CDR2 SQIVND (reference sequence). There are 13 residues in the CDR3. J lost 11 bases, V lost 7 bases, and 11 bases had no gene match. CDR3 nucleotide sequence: TGTGCCAGTACCGTTACAGGGGGCAGGGAGGCTTTCTTT. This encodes CASTVTGGREAFF.